This T cell receptor (beta chain) was identified during a study of identical twins. Healthy Caucasian individuals made up all the donors. This clonotype has just a few counts. What it binds is unknown. TCRdb passed the 5' RACE reads through MiXCR, listing each CDR3 protein once. This table has about 720,000 distinct CDR3 sequences, 8.6% appearing once. Study-wide results and limits: A lower insertion count was a feature of abundant cord blood beta clonotypes, with no such feature in memory repertoires.

Germline loops: CDR1 SGHRS, CDR2 YFSETQ. Unmatched junction bases numbered 9, after V lost 3 bases and J lost 6 bases. The CDR3 has 17 residues. The same specimen was also included in a second study, on yellow fever vaccine responses in identical twins.

This receptor was taken from a woman younger than 30 in good health. V usage is TRBV5-1 and J usage is TRBJ2-2, with 12 nucleotides matching TRBD1. Material: PBMCs. The CDR3 nucleotides read TGCGCCAGCAGCTACTGGGGGACAGGGGGCATCTCCGGGGAGCTGTTTTTT. Residues: CASSYWGTGGISGELFF.